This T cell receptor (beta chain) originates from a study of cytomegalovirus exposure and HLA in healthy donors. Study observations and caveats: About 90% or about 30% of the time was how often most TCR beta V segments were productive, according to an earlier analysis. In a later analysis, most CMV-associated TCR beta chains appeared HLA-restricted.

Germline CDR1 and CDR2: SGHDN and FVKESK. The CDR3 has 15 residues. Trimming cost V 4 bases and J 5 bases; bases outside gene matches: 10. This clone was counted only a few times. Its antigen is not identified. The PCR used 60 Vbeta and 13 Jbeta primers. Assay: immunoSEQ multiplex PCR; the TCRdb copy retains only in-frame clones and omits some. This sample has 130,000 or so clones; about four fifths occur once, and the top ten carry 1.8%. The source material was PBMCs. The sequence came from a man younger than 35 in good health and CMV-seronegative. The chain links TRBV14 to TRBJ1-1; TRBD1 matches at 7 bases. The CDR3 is CASSPSAGGGTEAFF. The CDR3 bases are TGTGCCAGCAGCCCCTCGGCAGGGGGTGGAACTGAAGCTTTCTTT.